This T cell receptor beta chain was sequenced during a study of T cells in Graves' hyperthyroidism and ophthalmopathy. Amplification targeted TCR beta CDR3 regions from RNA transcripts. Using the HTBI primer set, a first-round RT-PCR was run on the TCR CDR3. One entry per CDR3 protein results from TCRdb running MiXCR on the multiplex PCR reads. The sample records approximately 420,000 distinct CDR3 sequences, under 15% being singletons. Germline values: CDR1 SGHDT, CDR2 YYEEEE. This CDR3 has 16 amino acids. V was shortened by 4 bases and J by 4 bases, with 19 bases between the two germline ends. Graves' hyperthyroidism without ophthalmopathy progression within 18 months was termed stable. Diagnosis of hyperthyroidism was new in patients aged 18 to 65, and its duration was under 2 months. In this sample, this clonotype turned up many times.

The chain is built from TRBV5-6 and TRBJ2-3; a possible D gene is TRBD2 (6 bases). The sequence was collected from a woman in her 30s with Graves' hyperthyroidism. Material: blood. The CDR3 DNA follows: TGTGCCAGCAGCACGCCGGCCCCGGGACTGGCAGATACGCAGTATTTT. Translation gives CASSTPAPGLADTQYF.